This passage covers 25 T cell receptor beta chains from one sample sequenced in a study of PD-1 blockade in mismatch repair-deficient tumors. Measured with immunoSEQ multiplex PCR; TCRdb has only the in-frame clones, and not every one. The profile covers under 85,000 clones, with approximately 82% appearing a single time and about 5% taken by the ten largest. Here the sequenced sample was peripheral blood, taken 2 weeks after starting pembrolizumab. These receptors were collected from an adult with mismatch repair-deficient cancer.

The chain links TRBV7-2 to TRBJ1-2; no clear D gene. The V and J ends lost 0 bases and 8 bases respectively, with 13 bases between them. The CDR3 loop spans 14 amino acids. Germline V CDR1 and CDR2: SGHTA, FQGNSA. The CDR3 bases are TGTGCCAGCAGCTTAGCGCGGTCAACCGCGGGCTACACCTTC. Protein: CASSLARSTAGYTF.

The V gene is TRBV27, the J gene TRBJ2-7, with D unresolved. V was shortened by 2 bases and J by 0 bases, with 5 bases between the two germline ends. Germline CDR1 and CDR2: MNHEY and SMNVEV (reference sequence). CDR3 length: 13 amino acids. CDR3 region: CASSLLSSYEQYF. CDR3 bases: TGTGCCAGCAGTTTACTCAGCTCCTACGAGCAGTACTTC.

The gene calls are TRBV11-2 and TRBJ1-2, with TRBD1 identical over 10 bases. There are 16 residues in the CDR3. Trimming took 4 bases from V and 2 from J; bases not matched to a gene: 7. Germline CDR1 reads SGHAT; CDR2 reads FQNNGV. CDR3 nucleotides: TGTGCCAGCAGCTCTCTCAGACAGGGGGCGAACTATGGCTACACCTTC. It translates to CASSSLRQGANYGYTF.

This clone was detected only a few times. The chain couples TRBV4-2 to TRBJ2-7, with a possible D match to TRBD2 (5 bases). The germline gives CDR1 LGHNA, CDR2 YNFKEQ. The V end lost 0 bases, the J end lost 0 bases, and 9 bases lay between the germline ends. The CDR3 totals 15 residues. The CDR3 here is CASSQEAASSYEQYF. Written as DNA, the CDR3 is TGTGCCAGCAGCCAAGAAGCGGCTAGCTCCTACGAGCAGTACTTC.

This sequence joins TRBV7-9 and TRBJ2-7; D perhaps matches TRBD2 (6 bases). Per the germline V gene, CDR1 is SEHNR and CDR2 is FQNEAQ (reference sequence). V was cut by 3 bases and J by 6 bases, with 12 bases left in between. The CDR3 loop spans 13 amino acids. DNA for the CDR3: TGTGCCAGCAGCTTCGGACGGGAGTTCGAGCAGTACTTC. This encodes CASSFGREFEQYF.

V is TRBV6-1 and J is TRBJ2-5; TRBD2 matches 7 bases. CDR3 length equals 16 residues. Trimming cost V 4 bases and J 4 bases; bases outside gene matches: 12. Germline assignment: CDR1 MNHNS and CDR2 SASEGT. CDR3 residues: CASSVSSGTIGETQYF. In nucleotides, the CDR3 is TGTGCCAGCAGTGTGTCAAGCGGGACTATCGGAGAGACCCAGTACTTC.

The chain links TRBV6-5 to TRBJ1-2, with TRBD1 matching 7 bases. The V and J ends lost 0 bases and 4 bases, in that order; junction bases with no gene match: 2. CDR1 MNHEY and CDR2 SVGAGI come from the germline V gene. The CDR3 is 14 residues long. For the CDR3, the DNA is TGTGCCAGCAGTTACTCGGAGGGGGCCTATGGCTACACCTTC. Translation: CASSYSEGAYGYTF.

This chain links TRBV5-1 with TRBJ2-7; D not certain. In germline, CDR1 is SGHRS, CDR2 YFSETQ. CDR3 length: 13 residues. V was cut by 0 bases and J by 1 base, with 5 bases left in between. CDR3 region: CASSLDWSYEQYF. The CDR3 DNA sequence: TGCGCCAGCAGCTTGGACTGGTCCTACGAGCAGTACTTC.

The chain recombines TRBV7-2 with TRBJ1-2, with D tentatively TRBD1 (5 bases). CDR1 is SGHTA, CDR2 FQGNSA, per germline. The length of the CDR3 is 16 residues. The V end lost 1 base, the J end lost 4 bases, and 16 bases lay between the germline ends. The DNA for the CDR3 is TGTGCCAGCAGCTTAGGGGGGTTCGAGTCGACCTATGGCTACACCTTC. This encodes CASSLGGFESTYGYTF.

This clone was observed a few times. The CDR3 loop is CASSPAGTANTGELFF. In DNA, the CDR3 is TGTGCCAGCTCACCCGCCGGGACAGCGAACACCGGGGAGCTGTTTTTT. This chain joins TRBV18 and TRBJ2-2, with 7 nucleotides matching TRBD1. Trimming at V came to 3 bases and at J to 0 bases, leaving 4 bases not matched to a gene. This CDR3 comprises 16 residues. CDR1 and CDR2 from the germline V gene are KGHSH and LQKENI.

The rearrangement uses TRBV5-1 and TRBJ2-7; possibly TRBD1 or TRBD2 for D (5 bases each). Trimming shortened V by 2 bases and J by 0 bases, and 12 bases separated the two germline ends. Germline lookup yields CDR1 SGHRS and CDR2 YFSETQ. CDR3 size: 15 residues. The CDR3 nucleotides are TGCGCCAGCAGCTTAAGTGGGGGAACCTCCTACGAGCAGTACTTC. Translated, it gives CASSLSGGTSYEQYF.

This chain connects TRBV6-5 to TRBJ2-7; D perhaps matches TRBD1 (7 bases). The CDR3 consists of 13 residues. The V and J ends lost 2 bases and 6 bases respectively, with 11 bases between them. Germline V gene data show CDR1 as MNHEY and CDR2 as SVGAGI. CDR3 loop: CASSYAGQIEQYF. Written as DNA, the CDR3 is TGTGCCAGCAGTTACGCGGGACAGATCGAGCAGTACTTC.

The gene calls are TRBV5-4 and TRBJ1-4, with TRBD1 as a possible D gene (6 bases). Germline V gene data show CDR1 as SGHNT and CDR2 as YYREEE (reference sequence). V shed 4 bases and J shed 4 bases, with 14 bases lying between them. The CDR3 is made up of 15 amino acids. The CDR3 DNA is TGTGCCAGCAGCCCGGACGGGGGCATTAATGAAAAACTGTTTTTT. Translation gives CASSPDGGINEKLFF.

This rearrangement joins TRBV18 to TRBJ2-2; 7 bases fit TRBD2. With V trimmed by 3 bases and J by 0 bases, 10 bases remained unmatched. Per the germline V gene, CDR1 is KGHSH and CDR2 is LQKENI. The length of the CDR3 is 18 residues. In nucleotides, the CDR3 is TGTGCCAGCTCACCTATGTGGCGGGAGAGGGCGAACACCGGGGAGCTGTTTTTT. Amino acids: CASSPMWRERANTGELFF.

This chain links TRBV4-3 with TRBJ2-1; D call uncertain. Trimming removed 3 bases from V and 0 bases from J, with 9 bases in between. CDR3 size: 15 residues. CDR1 is LGHNA, CDR2 YSLEER, per germline. The CDR3 spells CASSHILSSYNEQFF. The CDR3 DNA reads TGCGCCAGCAGCCACATCCTTAGCTCCTACAATGAGCAGTTCTTC.

This chain links TRBV29-1 with TRBJ2-7; weak D call: TRBD2 (5 bases). Per the germline V gene, CDR1 is SQVTM and CDR2 is ANQGSEA. The CDR3 totals 14 residues. With 5 bases removed from V and 2 bases from J, the gap between germline ends came to 16 bases. The CDR3 region has the DNA TGCAGCGTTAGGGCGGACTTGGTAACCTACGAGCAGTACTTC. It translates to CSVRADLVTYEQYF.

A few counts support this clone. This chain connects TRBV13 to TRBJ1-2, with D unclear. There are 13 residues in the CDR3. CDR1 and CDR2 (germline): PRHDT, FYEKMQ (reference sequence). V was shortened by 5 bases and J by 4 bases, with 11 bases between the two germline ends. For the CDR3, the DNA is TGTGCCAGCAGCGCGGACGGGATCTATGGCTACACCTTC. This gives the protein CASSADGIYGYTF.

This clone was counted only a few times. A read error may produce the germline difference seen at one junction end. The gene calls are TRBV6-1 and TRBJ1-3, with D possibly being TRBD1 (6 bases). The CDR3 has 20 residues. Germline lookup yields CDR1 MNHNS and CDR2 SASEGT. Written as DNA, the CDR3 is TGTGCCAGCAGCGAAGGCCTCGTGGGGGGCACTACGTTATCTGGAAACACCATATATTTT. This translates into CASSEGLVGGTTLSGNTIYF.

This clone was seen a few times. The chain has TRBV19 and TRBJ2-7; TRBD2 might be the D (5 bases). V lost 6 bases to trimming and J lost 7 bases, with 19 bases between them. CDR1 LNHDA and CDR2 SQIVND come from the germline V gene (reference sequence). CDR3 length: 14 residues. CDR3 nucleotides: TGTGCCAGTAGCCCGCCCGGGCGGCGAGGGGAGCAGTACTTC. Translated, it gives CASSPPGRRGEQYF.

V usage is TRBV9 and J usage is TRBJ2-6, with a tentative D call TRBD1 (6 bases). The CDR3 sequence is 16 residues long. Germline V lookup: CDR1 SGDLS, CDR2 YYNGEE. V lost 6 bases and J 4 bases, leaving 17 bases between the germline ends. CDR3 in amino acids: CASTSNRVAGANVLTF. In DNA, the CDR3 is TGTGCCAGCACCTCTAACAGGGTCGCGGGGGCCAACGTCCTGACTTTC.

The chain uses TRBV20-1 and TRBJ1-1, with unresolved D. The CDR3 runs to 11 residues. V was cut by 4 bases and J by 4 bases, with 7 bases left in between. The germline V gene encodes CDR1 DFQATT and CDR2 SNEGSKA (reference sequence). The CDR3 bases are TGCAGTGCTACGGGGTCCACTGAAGCTTTCTTT. Translation: CSATGSTEAFF.

This chain links TRBV23-1 with TRBJ1-2; D remains unclear. TRBV23-1 is recorded as an ORF, its role being uncertain. The V gene lost 8 bases and the J gene lost 4 bases, with 17 bases spanning the gap. This CDR3 comprises 14 residues. The DNA of the CDR3 is TGCGCCAGCCCTAGGAAGGCGGCAGCCTATGGCTACACCTTC. It specifies CASPRKAAAYGYTF.

This chain uses TRBV19 with TRBJ2-7; 11 bases match TRBD2. The germline V gene encodes CDR1 LNHDA and CDR2 SQIVND (reference sequence). The V segment lost 3 bases and the J segment 6 bases; nucleotides outside the gene matches: 4. The CDR3 runs 14 residues. CDR3: CASSISGTSGEQYF. Here the CDR3 DNA reads TGTGCCAGTAGTATCTCCGGGACTAGCGGCGAGCAGTACTTC.

The chain uses TRBV7-9 and TRBJ2-3; the D gene is possibly TRBD2 (5 bases). The CDR3 spans 17 residues. The germline gives CDR1 SEHNR, CDR2 FQNEAQ (reference sequence). The V end was cut by 1 base, the J end by 0 bases, with 14 bases between. The CDR3 DNA reads TGTGCCAGCAGCTTAGGAGCGGAACAACCTAGCACAGATACGCAGTATTTT. It translates to CASSLGAEQPSTDTQYF.

The chain employs TRBV7-9 and TRBJ1-2; 7 nucleotides align to TRBD1. Germline-derived CDR1 and CDR2 are SEHNR and FQNEAQ (reference sequence). The ends lost 5 bases at V and 5 bases at J; junction bases unmatched: 2. The CDR3 sequence is 12 residues long. The CDR3 DNA is TGTGCCAGCAGCCCGACAGGGTATGGCTACACCTTC. Its translation: CASSPTGYGYTF.